The T cell receptor beta chain described here comes from a study of T cells in localized non-small cell lung cancer. Study-wide results and limits: Only one tumor region was sequenced, so heterogeneity remains possible. Uninvolved adjacent lung had more T cell clonality than any other tissue, topping tumor. The appearance of a median around 57 of the top 100 tumor clones was seen in adjacent lung.

A word on this clone: Antigen unknown.

The assay was immunoSEQ multiplex PCR, and TCRdb's table has in-frame clones only and misses some. The top ten clones hold 1.3% of a sample with over 65,000 clones, 65% to 85% of them seen once. The CDR3 loop spans 14 amino acids. CDR1 and CDR2 from the germline V gene are SGHRS and YFSETQ. Trimming cost V 0 bases and J 6 bases, with 12 bases left between them. The chain has TRBV5-1 and TRBJ1-2, with D tentatively TRBD1 (5 bases). This TCR derives from a female donor of 60 years or more with stage I lung adenocarcinoma. The material was peripheral blood, obtained before any cancer treatment. The CDR3 is CASSLGARVDGYTF. CDR3 DNA: TGCGCCAGCAGCTTGGGGGCCAGGGTTGATGGCTACACCTTC. The entire variable domain, with the rest obtained from reference TRBV5-1 and TRBJ1-2, is as follows: KAGVTQTPRYLIKTRGQQVTLSCSPISGHRSVSWYQQTPGQGLQFLFEYFSETQRNKGNFPGRFSGRQFSNSRSEMNVSTLELGDSALYLCASSLGARVDGYTFGSGTRLTVV.